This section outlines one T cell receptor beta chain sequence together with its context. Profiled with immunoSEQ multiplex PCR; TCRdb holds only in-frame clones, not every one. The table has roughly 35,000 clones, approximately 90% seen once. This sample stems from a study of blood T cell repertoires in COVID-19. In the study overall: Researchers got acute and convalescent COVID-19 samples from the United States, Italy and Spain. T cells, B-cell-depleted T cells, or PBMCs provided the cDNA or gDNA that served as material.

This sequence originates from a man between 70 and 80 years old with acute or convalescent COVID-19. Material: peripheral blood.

CDR3 region: CASSPSGGSNTGELFF. The CDR3 coding sequence is TGTGCCAGCAGCCCTAGTGGAGGGTCGAACACCGGGGAGCTGTTTTTT. V and J are TRBV7-2 and TRBJ2-2, with D perhaps matching TRBD2 (6 bases). The germline V gene encodes CDR1 SGHTA and CDR2 FQGNSA. V lost 5 bases and J lost 0, with 13 bases in between. This CDR3 is built from 16 residues.